These 5 T cell receptor beta chains were sequenced from one sample in a study of blood T cell repertoires in COVID-19. Method: immunoSEQ multiplex PCR; TCRdb's copy keeps in-frame clones and lacks some. The sample has 150,000 to 200,000 clones; about nine tenths are singletons. What was sequenced was peripheral blood. All receptors derive from a woman aged 50 to 60 with acute or convalescent COVID-19.

This chain joins TRBV10-3 and TRBJ1-1, with D perhaps TRBD1 (6 bases). From germline, CDR1 is ENHRY and CDR2 SYGVKD. Trimming shortened V by 0 bases and J by 0 bases, and 8 bases separated the two germline ends. The CDR3 has 15 residues. This chain's CDR3 is CAISESGAVNTEAFF. CDR3 nucleotide sequence: TGTGCCATCAGTGAGTCGGGGGCGGTGAACACTGAAGCTTTCTTT.

The V call is TRBV27, the J call TRBJ1-2; 11 nucleotides line up with TRBD1. In germline, CDR1 is MNHEY, CDR2 SMNVEV (reference sequence). The CDR3 is made up of 16 amino acids. V dropped 1 base and J dropped 2; count of bases not matched to a gene: 3. In DNA form, the CDR3 reads TGTGCCAGCAGTTTATTCGGGACAGGGGGGAACTATGGCTACACCTTC. It yields the protein CASSLFGTGGNYGYTF.

The chain employs TRBV6-5 and TRBJ1-1; no clear D gene. The CDR3 loop spans 15 amino acids. The V end lost 4 bases, the J end lost 0 bases, and 12 bases lay between the germline ends. The germline V gene has CDR1 MNHEY and CDR2 SVGAGI. CDR3 coding DNA: TGTGCCAGCAGTTTCAACAGAGAAATGAACACTGAAGCTTTCTTT. It is translated as CASSFNREMNTEAFF.

The chain joins TRBV2 to TRBJ2-5; 10 bases are a match to TRBD1. The CDR3 covers 16 residues. Germline V gene lookup returns CDR1 SNHLY and CDR2 FYNNEI. The junction had 10 bases not matched to a gene; V was cut back by 4 bases and J by 5 bases. The CDR3: CASSAERGTGAETQYF. DNA of the CDR3: TGTGCCAGCAGTGCAGAACGGGGGACAGGGGCGGAGACCCAGTACTTC. The whole variable domain, filled in from reference TRBV2 and TRBJ2-5, reads EPEVTQTPSHQVTQMGQEVILRCVPISNHLYFYWYRQILGQKVEFLVSFYNNEISEKSEIFDDQFSVERPDGSNFTLKIRSTKLEDSAMYFCASSAERGTGAETQYFGPGTRLLVL.

The genes are TRBV7-9 and TRBJ1-5; the D is unclear. Germline assignment: CDR1 SEHNR and CDR2 FQNEAQ (reference sequence). The V end was cut by 2 bases, the J end by 4 bases, with 3 bases between. CDR3 length: 12 residues. This chain's CDR3 is CASSLSNQPQHF. For the CDR3, the DNA is TGTGCCAGCAGCTTATCGAATCAGCCCCAGCATTTT.